One sample yielded the 32 T cell receptor beta chains listed below, sequenced in a study of identical twins. TCRdb reprocessed the 5' RACE reads with MiXCR, giving one entry per CDR3 protein. The sample has about 220,000 distinct CDR3 sequences, approximately 7.9% seen once; the top ten hold 5.4%. This sample also belongs to another study, concerning yellow fever vaccine responses in identical twins.

The source material was CD8+ T cells sorted from blood. Every receptor here comes from a young woman in good health.

The chain uses TRBV20-1 and TRBJ2-7; 7 nucleotides line up with TRBD1. V shed 7 bases and J 1 base; nucleotides not matched to a gene: 7. The germline CDR1 and CDR2 sequences are DFQATT and SNEGSKA (reference sequence). This CDR3 has 13 residues. The CDR3 DNA reads as TGCAGTGTCCCGGACAGGAATTCCTACGAGCAGTACTTC. This encodes CSVPDRNSYEQYF.

The sample holds a few counts of this clonotype. The V and J genes are TRBV19 and TRBJ2-7, with 7 bases lining up with TRBD1. The CDR3 has 14 residues. Germline CDR1 LNHDA, CDR2 SQIVND (reference sequence). Germline trimming cut 2 bases from V and 2 bases from J; bases unmatched to any gene: 3. CDR3: CASSITGDAYEQYF. In DNA, the CDR3 is TGTGCCAGTAGTATAACAGGGGATGCCTACGAGCAGTACTTC.

This clonotype was recorded a few times. The junction differs from germline at one of its ends, possibly a read error. The rearrangement joins TRBV19 to TRBJ2-1; D uncertain. The length of the CDR3 is 13 residues. In germline, CDR1 is LNHDA, CDR2 SQIVND (reference sequence). This CDR3 is CATSVASYNEQFF. The DNA for the CDR3 is TGTGCCACGTCCGTGGCCTCCTACAATGAGCAATTCTTC.

This clonotype was seen a few times. V gene TRBV6-1 combines with J gene TRBJ1-3; 11 nucleotides line up with TRBD1. The CDR3 has 16 amino acids. With V trimmed by 6 bases and J by 2 bases, 6 bases remained unmatched. From germline, CDR1 is MNHNS and CDR2 SASEGT. CDR3 sequence: CASSLGTGGAGNTIYF. In DNA, the CDR3 is TGTGCCAGCAGCCTCGGGACAGGGGGAGCTGGAAACACCATATATTTT.

This clonotype was recorded many times. V usage is TRBV9 and J usage is TRBJ1-1; no reliable D call. Trimming pared 3 bases from V and 1 base from J, leaving 7 bases between. CDR3 length: 13 amino acids. The V gene's germline CDR1 is SGDLS and CDR2 YYNGEE. The CDR3: CASSGTANTEAFF. The DNA for the CDR3 is TGTGCCAGCAGCGGAACAGCGAACACTGAAGCTTTCTTT.

The chain has TRBV7-8 and TRBJ2-5; D is possibly TRBD2 (7 bases). CDR3 length: 20 residues. The V gene lost 4 bases and the J gene lost 2 bases, with 29 bases spanning the gap. CDR1 and CDR2 from the germline V gene are SGHVS and FQNEAQ. The DNA for the CDR3 is TGTGCCAGCAGCTGGAGGCTAGGGGGGGTTGACGGGCTGAGTCAAGAGACCCAGTACTTC. Translation: CASSWRLGGVDGLSQETQYF.

There are a few counts of this clonotype. The chain carries TRBV7-8 and TRBJ2-7; unclear D gene. The CDR3 runs to 15 residues. Germline V CDR1 and CDR2: SGHVS, FQNEAQ. The V gene lost 1 base and the J gene lost 3 bases, with 13 bases spanning the gap. Written as DNA, the CDR3 is TGTGCCAGCAGCTTAGAGCTATCGAGCAGCTACGAGCAGTACTTC. It is translated as CASSLELSSSYEQYF. Complete variable domain (other parts from reference TRBV7-8 and TRBJ2-7): GAGVSQSPRYKVAKRGQDVALRCDPISGHVSLFWYQQALGQGPEFLTYFQNEAQLDKSGLPSDRFFAERPEGSVSTLKIQRTQQEDSAVYLCASSLELSSSYEQYFGPGTRLTVT.

This clonotype was seen ten or more times. The germline gene is not matched at one end of the junction; a read error may be the cause. The V and J genes are TRBV7-8 and TRBJ2-7; the match to TRBD2 covers 8 bases. Per the germline V gene, CDR1 is SGHVS and CDR2 is FQNEAQ. The CDR3 has 16 residues. CDR3 sequence: CASSPQPGLASHEQYF. In nucleotides, the CDR3 is TGTGCCAGCAGCCCCCAACCCGGACTAGCCTCCCACGAGCAGTACTTC. The full variable domain, with the rest looked up from reference TRBV7-8 and TRBJ2-7, is GAGVSQSPRYKVAKRGQDVALRCDPISGHVSLFWYQQALGQGPEFLTYFQNEAQLDKSGLPSDRFFAERPEGSVSTLKIQRTQQEDSAVYLCASSPQPGLASHEQYFGPGTRLTVT.

Many counts were recorded for this clonotype. The V call is TRBV7-8, the J call TRBJ2-7; D gene ambiguous. The germline V gene has CDR1 SGHVS and CDR2 FQNEAQ. Trimming left V 1 base short and J 3 bases short, with 10 bases between. The CDR3 totals 14 residues. Here the CDR3 reads CASSLDGIFYEQYV. For the CDR3, the DNA is TGTGCCAGCAGCTTAGACGGAATATTCTACGAGCAGTACGTC.

This clonotype turned up a few times. The chain combines TRBV11-1 with TRBJ2-1; D uncertain. The CDR3 totals 18 residues. Germline CDR1 is SGHAT and CDR2 is FQDESV (reference sequence). V was trimmed by 4 bases and J by 1 base, leaving 20 bases between them. The CDR3 sequence: CASSSPRPRRESYNEQFF. The CDR3 bases are TGTGCCAGCAGCTCCCCCAGGCCGCGGAGAGAGTCCTACAATGAGCAGTTCTTC.

This clonotype was seen ten or more times. The CDR3 DNA sequence: TGTGCCAGCAGCTCTCAGGGCTCCTACAATGAGCAGTTCTTC. Translated: CASSSQGSYNEQFF. This sequence joins TRBV7-3 and TRBJ2-1; a possible D gene is TRBD1 (5 bases). This CDR3 is built from 14 residues. Germline V gives CDR1 SGHTA, CDR2 FQGTGA. The germline V and J ends were trimmed by 4 bases and 0 bases, with 7 bases remaining between them.

This clonotype was detected only a few times. The genes are TRBV6-1 and TRBJ2-1; 9 bases are shared with TRBD2. The junction had 6 bases not matched to a gene; V was cut back by 5 bases and J by 4 bases. Germline V gene data show CDR1 as MNHNS and CDR2 as SASEGT. The CDR3 spans 15 residues. CDR3 region: CASSTGTSPYNEQFF. Written as DNA, the CDR3 is TGTGCCAGCAGTACCGGGACTAGCCCTTACAATGAGCAGTTCTTC.

This chain joins TRBV20-1 and TRBJ1-2; TRBD1 matches 7 bases. CDR1 and CDR2 from the germline V gene are DFQATT and SNEGSKA (reference sequence). CDR3 length equals 14 residues. The V gene end was trimmed by 0 bases and the J gene end by 6 bases; junction bases not matched to a gene: 7. The CDR3 DNA reads as TGCAGTGCTAGAGATGAAGGGACAGCCGATGGCTACACCTTC. Protein sequence: CSARDEGTADGYTF.

The CDR3 region has the DNA TGTGCCAGCAGTGACTTTCTAGCGGCCCGTCAGTATTTT. This encodes CASSDFLAARQYF. The chain recombines TRBV6-1 with TRBJ2-3; 7 bases map to TRBD2. The V gene end was trimmed by 3 bases and the J gene end by 12 bases; junction bases not matched to a gene: 9. Germline-derived CDR1 and CDR2 are MNHNS and SASEGT. The CDR3 contains 13 residues.

This clonotype has ten or more counts. The V and J genes are TRBV20-1 and TRBJ2-2; the D gene could be TRBD1 or TRBD2 (6 bases each). CDR1 and CDR2 (germline): DFQATT, SNEGSKA (reference sequence). The length of the CDR3 is 14 residues. V was cut by 0 bases and J by 3 bases, with 8 bases left in between. CDR3 bases: TGCAGTGCTAGAGAGGGGGGCGACACCGGGGAGCTGTTTTTT. This encodes CSAREGGDTGELFF.

Many counts were recorded for this clonotype. The chain carries TRBV3-1 and TRBJ2-3, with 9 bases that match TRBD2. The germline V gene has CDR1 LGHDT and CDR2 YNNKEL (reference sequence). J gave up 3 bases and V 4 bases, and 8 bases lay outside the gene matches. CDR3 length: 16 amino acids. The CDR3 nucleotides are TGTGCCAGCAGCCTATCCGGGACTAGCCGTACAGATACGCAGTATTTT. Protein: CASSLSGTSRTDTQYF.

There are many counts of this clonotype. V usage is TRBV3-1 and J usage is TRBJ2-5; D not certain. CDR3 length: 14 residues. CDR1 is LGHDT, CDR2 YNNKEL, per germline (reference sequence). V shed 0 bases and J shed 4 bases, with 9 bases lying between them. In nucleotides, the CDR3 is TGTGCCAGCAGCCAAGAATGGCAGTCAGAGACCCAGTACTTC. Protein sequence: CASSQEWQSETQYF.

This chain's CDR3 is CATSRPLLASGSFEQFF. The CDR3 bases are TGTGCCACCAGCAGACCCCTCTTGGCTAGCGGGAGTTTTGAGCAGTTCTTC. This chain links TRBV15 with TRBJ2-1; TRBD2 matches 10 bases. Germline V gene sequence: CDR1 LNHNV, CDR2 YYDKDF (reference sequence). Losses at the gene ends were 2 bases for V and 9 bases for J; bases not matched to a gene: 13. The CDR3 is 17 residues long.

This clonotype has a handful of counts. The chain uses TRBV7-9 and TRBJ2-1, with 7 bases matching TRBD1. The CDR3 runs to 14 residues. The J segment lost 8 bases and the V segment lost 5 bases, leaving 9 bases of the junction unmatched. The germline gives CDR1 SEHNR, CDR2 FQNEAQ (reference sequence). As DNA, the CDR3 is TGTGCCAGCAGCCTACATCGCCAGGGGGATGAGCAGTTCTTC. This sequence encodes CASSLHRQGDEQFF.

This clonotype was detected many times. The chain recombines TRBV2 with TRBJ1-6; D is ambiguous. Germline assignment: CDR1 SNHLY and CDR2 FYNNEI. The CDR3 loop spans 12 amino acids. Between the trimmed V and J ends, which lost 6 bases and 4 bases, there was a span of 4 bases. The CDR3 region is CASREYNSPLHF. CDR3 nucleotide sequence: TGTGCCAGCAGGGAATATAATTCACCCCTCCACTTT. Combining the CDR3 with reference TRBV2 and TRBJ1-6 gives the whole variable domain EPEVTQTPSHQVTQMGQEVILRCVPISNHLYFYWYRQILGQKVEFLVSFYNNEISEKSEIFDDQFSVERPDGSNFTLKIRSTKLEDSAMYFCASREYNSPLHFGNGTRLTVT.

This clonotype was detected many times. This chain uses TRBV28 with TRBJ2-5; 7 bases fit TRBD1. The CDR3 is 15 amino acids. The ends lost 1 base at V and 4 bases at J; junction bases unmatched: 6. The germline CDR1 and CDR2 sequences are MDHEN and SYDVKM. CDR3 bases: TGTGCCAGCAGTTTATCGAGGGGGCGATTAGAGACCCAGTACTTC. Translating it yields CASSLSRGRLETQYF. The full variable domain, completed using reference TRBV28 and TRBJ2-5, is DVKVTQSSRYLVKRTGEKVFLECVQDMDHENMFWYRQDPGLGLRLIYFSYDVKMKEKGDIPEGYSVSREKKERFSLILESASTNQTSMYLCASSLSRGRLETQYFGPGTRLLVL.

V and J are TRBV7-6 and TRBJ2-7; 7 bases are shared with TRBD1. CDR3 length equals 15 residues. J was trimmed by 6 bases and V by 3 bases; bases with no gene match: 11. Germline V gives CDR1 SGHVS, CDR2 FNYEAQ. The DNA of the CDR3 is TGTGCCAGCAGCTTTTTCGGGACAGCGCATCGCGAGCAGTACGTC. Protein: CASSFFGTAHREQYV.

There are a few counts of this clonotype. Here the CDR3 DNA reads TGTGCCAGCAGCCCTATACAGGGGGCGAGAACAGATACGCAGTATTTT. Residues: CASSPIQGARTDTQYF. J is TRBJ2-3 and V is TRBV6-1, with 9 bases identical to TRBD1. Per germline, CDR1 MNHNS and CDR2 SASEGT. The CDR3 runs to 16 residues. Trimming removed 6 bases from V and 3 bases from J; junction bases left unmatched: 10.

This clonotype was seen more than once but under ten times. This chain links TRBV28 with TRBJ2-5; 8 positions match TRBD1. V shed 1 base and J 5 bases; nucleotides not matched to a gene: 6. This CDR3 contains 15 residues. The germline V gene encodes CDR1 MDHEN and CDR2 SYDVKM. CDR3 in amino acids: CASSLFRGLDETQYF. The CDR3, as DNA: TGTGCCAGCAGTTTATTCAGGGGGCTGGATGAGACCCAGTACTTC.

Here the CDR3 reads CASSYGTGVRELEQFF. DNA of the CDR3: TGTGCCAGCAGTTATGGGACAGGGGTTAGGGAGTTGGAGCAGTTCTTC. The chain uses TRBV28 and TRBJ2-1, with 10 positions matching TRBD1. V lost 4 bases and J lost 10; bases outside the gene matches: 13. Germline-derived CDR1 and CDR2 are MDHEN and SYDVKM. The CDR3 sequence is 16 residues long.

The genes are TRBV6-5 and TRBJ2-3, with 7 bases aligning to TRBD2. J lost 2 bases, V lost 0 bases, and 2 bases had no gene match. The CDR3 runs to 15 residues. Germline V gives CDR1 MNHEY, CDR2 SVGAGI. The CDR3 DNA follows: TGTGCCAGCAGTTACTCGAGCGGGGACACAGATACGCAGTATTTT. Its protein product is CASSYSSGDTDTQYF.

This chain joins TRBV24-1 and TRBJ2-1; no definite D call. The CDR3 contains 16 residues. Germline loops: CDR1 KGHDR, CDR2 SFDVKD. V lost 2 bases, J lost 4 bases, and 14 bases lay in between. The CDR3 loop is CATSDSLSTSYNEQFF. CDR3 DNA: TGTGCCACCAGTGATTCCCTCAGTACCTCGTACAATGAGCAGTTCTTC.

Only a few counts were recorded for this clonotype. The V call is TRBV2, the J call TRBJ2-2, with TRBD2 as a possible D gene (6 bases). Trimming took off 6 bases at V and 6 bases at J, with 8 bases between the two ends. The CDR3 is made up of 12 amino acids. CDR1 SNHLY and CDR2 FYNNEI come from the germline V gene. In DNA, the CDR3 is TGTGCCAGCAGGGGGGGAGCCGGGGAGCTGTTTTTT. This encodes CASRGGAGELFF.

This clonotype was recorded at least ten times. This chain joins TRBV7-2 and TRBJ2-1; D is uncertain. Trimming stripped 1 base from V and 3 bases from J, with 10 bases between. This CDR3 has 15 amino acids. CDR1 SGHTA and CDR2 FQGNSA come from the germline V gene. CDR3 DNA sequence: TGTGCCAGCAGCTTAGATCTTGGCCTCTACAATGAGCAGTTCTTC. This gives the protein CASSLDLGLYNEQFF. The full variable domain, with the rest looked up from reference TRBV7-2 and TRBJ2-1, is GAGVSQSPSNKVTEKGKDVELRCDPISGHTALYWYRQSLGQGLEFLIYFQGNSAPDKSGLPSDRFSAERTGGSVSTLTIQRTQQEDSAVYLCASSLDLGLYNEQFFGPGTRLTVL.

The chain uses TRBV6-4 and TRBJ1-1, with unresolved D. Trimming removed 2 bases at V and 5 bases at J, with 9 bases between. Per the germline V gene, CDR1 is MRHNA and CDR2 is SNTAGT. The length of the CDR3 is 13 residues. CDR3 loop: CASSDLPFTEAFF. Here the CDR3 DNA reads TGTGCCAGCAGTGACCTTCCATTTACTGAAGCTTTCTTT.

This clonotype was recorded at least ten times. This chain joins TRBV29-1 and TRBJ2-1, with D unclear. This CDR3 comprises 15 residues. CDR1 is SQVTM and CDR2 is ANQGSEA in the germline V gene. Trimming pared 0 bases from V and 4 bases from J, leaving 13 bases between. CDR3 protein: CSVEDPRSRYNEQFF. The DNA for the CDR3 is TGCAGCGTTGAAGACCCCCGGAGTAGGTACAATGAGCAGTTCTTC.

In this sample, this clonotype turned up many times. The rearrangement uses TRBV7-9 and TRBJ1-6; no firm D call. This CDR3 has 14 amino acids. With 3 bases removed from V and 9 bases from J, the gap between germline ends came to 12 bases. Per the germline V gene, CDR1 is SEHNR and CDR2 is FQNEAQ (reference sequence). The CDR3 here is CASSLPQLGSPLHF. In DNA, the CDR3 is TGTGCCAGCAGCTTGCCACAGCTCGGTTCACCCCTCCACTTT.